The 31 T cell receptor beta chains below all came from one sample that was sequenced in a study of blood T cells in healthy people across ages. Primed by a sample-barcoded 5' primer and a J-beta primer mix, a second PCR proceeded for roughly 6 to 12 cycles. TCRdb ran MiXCR on the 5' RACE reads and lists one entry per CDR3 protein. The table has about 970,000 distinct CDR3 sequences, around 54% seen once; the top ten hold 20% to 25%. Sequences were obtained from blood. The origin of the receptors is a woman aged 60-75 years in good health.

CDR3 sequence reads: CASSPPQTDSSGTEAFF. In DNA form, the CDR3 reads TGCGCCAGCAGCCCCCCTCAAACCGACAGCTCAGGCACTGAAGCTTTCTTT. The chain has TRBV4-1 and TRBJ1-1; a possible D gene is TRBD1 (5 bases). The CDR3 spans 17 residues. The germline V gene encodes CDR1 MGHRA and CDR2 YSYEKL. The V and J ends lost 4 bases and 4 bases respectively, with 22 bases between them.

The genes are TRBV10-2 and TRBJ2-7, with D unresolved. The germline V gene encodes CDR1 WSHSY and CDR2 SAAADI. The CDR3 runs to 13 residues. V lost 1 base to trimming and J lost 5 bases, with 9 bases between them. CDR3 nucleotide sequence: TGCGCCAGCAGTGAGTATCTGAGCCACGAGCAGTACTTC. It translates to CASSEYLSHEQYF.

The CDR3 DNA reads as TGTGCCAGCAGCGTAGGAGGGGAGTACTACGAGCAGTACTTC. Its protein is CASSVGGEYYEQYF. This chain links TRBV9 with TRBJ2-7, with D perhaps assigned TRBD1 or TRBD2 (5 bases each). This CDR3 spans 14 amino acids. Germline CDR1 reads SGDLS; CDR2 reads YYNGEE. V was pared by 0 bases and J by 3 bases, with 10 bases between.

Note on this clonotype: A much bigger clone sits one base away, suggesting this may be a read error. The V call is TRBV20-1, the J call TRBJ1-2; 7 nucleotides align to TRBD1. Germline values: CDR1 DFQATT, CDR2 SNEGSKA (reference sequence). The CDR3 spans 14 residues. The CDR3: CGALDRRGTRGYTF. The CDR3 nucleotides read TGCGGTGCCCTGGACAGGAGAGGGACTCGCGGCTACACCTTC.

In its sample, this clonotype was seen a few times. This chain links TRBV7-8 with TRBJ2-7; 11 nucleotides match TRBD2. The V segment lost 3 bases and the J segment 6 bases; nucleotides outside the gene matches: 7. This CDR3 is 15 amino acids long. The germline V gene encodes CDR1 SGHVS and CDR2 FQNEAQ. The CDR3 sequence: CASSFELAGVGEQYF. Here the CDR3 DNA reads TGTGCCAGCAGCTTCGAACTAGCGGGAGTAGGCGAGCAGTACTTC.

The chain couples TRBV20-1 to TRBJ2-7; 10 bases line up with TRBD2. This CDR3 is built from 14 residues. The V segment lost 6 bases and the J segment 3 bases; nucleotides outside the gene matches: 8. Per germline, CDR1 DFQATT and CDR2 SNEGSKA (reference sequence). The CDR3 DNA reads as TGCAGTGCAGGACCGGGACTAGCGAACTACGAGCAGTACTTC. Its protein product is CSAGPGLANYEQYF.

The chain joins TRBV6-5 to TRBJ2-5; a possible D gene is TRBD1 (6 bases). The better agreement between TRBJ2-7 and the DNA end casts doubt on the J call. Germline CDR1 reads MNHEY; CDR2 reads SVGAGI. This CDR3 region has 12 residues. CDR3 sequence: CASSTGSSEQYF. CDR3 sequence (DNA): TGTGCCAGCAGTACAGGGAGCTCCGAGCAGTACTTC.

This rearrangement joins TRBV20-1 to TRBJ2-7, with 10 positions matching TRBD2. Germline V lookup: CDR1 DFQATT, CDR2 SNEGSKA (reference sequence). This CDR3 is built from 14 residues. Germline trimming cut 1 base from V and 3 bases from J; bases unmatched to any gene: 3. As DNA, the CDR3 is TGCAGTGCTAGAGGACTAGCGGGCTACTACGAGCAGTACTTC. Amino acids: CSARGLAGYYEQYF.

For the CDR3, the DNA is TGTGCCAGCAGCTATTCCTCAGGGACAGTTTCCTCCTACGAGCAGTACTTC. Amino acids: CASSYSSGTVSSYEQYF. The V and J genes are TRBV7-2 and TRBJ2-7; 7 bases are a match to TRBD1. Germline values: CDR1 SGHTA, CDR2 FQGNSA. The CDR3 extends over 17 amino acids. The trim removed 4 bases at V and 0 bases at J, leaving 12 bases unmatched.

This clonotype was counted only a few times. V and J are TRBV11-2 and TRBJ2-1; TRBD2 matches 16 bases. Germline loops: CDR1 SGHAT, CDR2 FQNNGV. The V gene end was trimmed by 2 bases and the J gene end by 9 bases; junction bases not matched to a gene: 7. The CDR3 has 17 residues. Here the CDR3 DNA reads TGTGCCAGCAGCTTAAGTAGTGGGACTAGCGGGAGGGGTGAGCAGTTCTTC. Translation gives CASSLSSGTSGRGEQFF. The full variable domain, completed using reference TRBV11-2 and TRBJ2-1, is EAGVAQSPRYKIIEKRQSVAFWCNPISGHATLYWYQQILGQGPKLLIQFQNNGVVDDSQLPKDRFSAERLKGVDSTLKIQPAKLEDSAVYLCASSLSSGTSGRGEQFFGPGTRLTVL.

This clonotype was counted a few times. This sequence joins TRBV10-3 and TRBJ2-7; 7 nucleotides align to TRBD1. J lost 4 bases, V lost 7 bases, and 7 bases had no gene match. There are 13 residues in the CDR3. CDR1 and CDR2 (germline): ENHRY, SYGVKD. The DNA for the CDR3 is TGTGCCATCATGCTGACAGGGAGTTACGAGCAGTACTTC. Amino acids: CAIMLTGSYEQYF.

This clonotype was counted between two and nine times. The chain links TRBV7-6 to TRBJ2-5; TRBD1 might be the D (6 bases). V shed 4 bases and J shed 2 bases, with 14 bases lying between them. The CDR3 is 15 amino acids. Germline V gene sequence: CDR1 SGHVS, CDR2 FNYEAQ. This CDR3 reads CASSSGQSGQETQYF. The CDR3 DNA follows: TGTGCCAGCAGCTCGGGACAATCCGGTCAAGAGACCCAGTACTTC.

V is TRBV20-1 and J is TRBJ1-5; tentative D call: TRBD1 (6 bases). Trimming removed 6 bases at V and 4 bases at J, with 25 bases between. Germline values: CDR1 DFQATT, CDR2 SNEGSKA (reference sequence). The CDR3 contains 17 residues. CDR3 loop: CSAYTTGRGTLNQPQHF. In DNA form, the CDR3 reads TGCAGTGCATATACTACAGGGAGGGGGACACTAAATCAGCCCCAGCATTTT.

This clonotype has just a few counts. The V call is TRBV6-2 or TRBV6-3, the J call TRBJ2-3; a weak D match, TRBD2 (6 bases). The CDR3 spans 13 residues. The germline V gene encodes CDR1 MNHEY and CDR2 SVGEGT. The V and J ends lost 4 bases and 4 bases respectively, with 9 bases between them. The CDR3 DNA follows: TGTGCCAGCAGTTTAGCGGTAGCAGATACGCAGTATTTT. Residues: CASSLAVADTQYF.

The chain joins TRBV5-1 to TRBJ2-5; 10 bases are shared with TRBD2. In germline, CDR1 is SGHRS, CDR2 YFSETQ. V gave up 2 bases and J gave up 4 bases; unmatched junction bases: 20. The CDR3 loop spans 20 amino acids. Here the CDR3 DNA reads TGCGCCAGCAGCTTTCAGGGGACTAGCGTTGGAGGGGTCAGTCGAGAGACCCAGTACTTC. Its translation: CASSFQGTSVGGVSRETQYF.

This clonotype has a handful of counts. The gene calls are TRBV4-2 and TRBJ2-3; 9 bases map to TRBD2. The CDR3 contains 15 residues. J lost 6 bases, V lost 0 bases, and 4 bases had no gene match. Germline V gene data show CDR1 as LGHNA and CDR2 as YNFKEQ. Here the CDR3 DNA reads TGTGCCAGCAGCCAAGATTCGCTAGCGGGGGATACGCAGTATTTT. This encodes CASSQDSLAGDTQYF.

This clonotype was seen only once. This chain uses TRBV4-1 with TRBJ1-5; D may be TRBD1 (6 bases). The CDR3 length is 16 residues. Trimming removed 4 bases from V and 5 bases from J, with 18 bases in between. Looked up from germline, CDR1 is MGHRA and CDR2 is YSYEKL. This CDR3 is CASSLTRGGWDQPQHF. Here the CDR3 DNA reads TGCGCCAGCAGCCTAACGAGGGGGGGGTGGGATCAGCCCCAGCATTTT.

For the CDR3, the DNA is TGTGCCAGCAGTTTCGGGTGGTACGAGCAGTACTTC. This codes for CASSFGWYEQYF. This chain links TRBV28 with TRBJ2-4; D remains unclear. The closer fit of TRBJ2-7 to the DNA end suggests the J call may be wrong. CDR3 length: 12 residues. Germline CDR1 reads MDHEN; CDR2 reads SYDVKM.

Concerning this clonotype itself: The junction and the germline gene differ at one end; a read error may be behind it. The chain combines TRBV28 with TRBJ1-2; D gene uncertain. The CDR3 has 12 residues. CDR1 is MDHEN, CDR2 SYDVKM, per germline. The CDR3 region has the DNA TGCGCCAGCGGGCCACGAAACTATGGCTACACCTTC. Protein product: CASGPRNYGYTF.

This clonotype was seen many times. The genes are TRBV25-1 and TRBJ1-2; unclear D gene. CDR3 size: 12 residues. Germline loops: CDR1 MGHDK, CDR2 SYGVNS. V gave up 5 bases and J gave up 8 bases, with 12 bases separating them. The CDR3 nucleotides are TGTGCCAGCAGTTTGACGAGGCCAGGCTACACCTTC. Translating it yields CASSLTRPGYTF.

The chain recombines TRBV7-9 with TRBJ2-1; 10 bases fit TRBD2. There are 16 residues in the CDR3. The germline gives CDR1 SEHNR, CDR2 FQNEAQ (reference sequence). J was trimmed by 7 bases and V by 5 bases; bases with no gene match: 11. CDR3 loop: CASSPGASGRLNEQFF. CDR3 DNA sequence: TGTGCCAGCAGCCCCGGGGCTAGCGGGAGATTGAATGAGCAGTTCTTC. The variable domain in full, with the rest retrieved from reference TRBV7-9 and TRBJ2-1, is DTGVSQNPRHKITKRGQNVTFRCDPISEHNRLYWYRQTLGQGPEFLTYFQNEAQLEKSRLLSDRFSAERPKGSFSTLEIQRTEQGDSAMYLCASSPGASGRLNEQFFGPGTRLTVL.

The genes are TRBV20-1 and TRBJ1-5; D is perhaps TRBD1 (6 bases). The length of the CDR3 is 14 residues. Germline V lookup: CDR1 DFQATT, CDR2 SNEGSKA (reference sequence). Trimming left V 6 bases short and J 4 bases short, with 16 bases between. CDR3: CSAGRGGQNQPQHF. The CDR3 DNA sequence: TGCAGTGCCGGGAGGGGGGGTCAGAATCAGCCCCAGCATTTT.

The rearrangement joins TRBV20-1 to TRBJ2-1; D not resolved. Per the germline V gene, CDR1 is DFQATT and CDR2 is SNEGSKA (reference sequence). CDR3 size: 11 residues. Deletions cut 1 base from V and 6 bases from J, with 4 bases between. This CDR3 reads CSARGINEQFF. The CDR3 coding sequence is TGCAGTGCTAGAGGTATCAATGAGCAGTTCTTC.

The chain uses TRBV7-2 and TRBJ1-1; D is unclear. Germline V gives CDR1 SGHTA, CDR2 FQGNSA. The CDR3 covers 12 residues. The V end lost 5 bases, the J end lost 11 bases, and 15 bases lay between the germline ends. DNA for the CDR3: TGTGCCAGCAGCCCGGGCTCTTACGTCGCTTTCTTT. This sequence encodes CASSPGSYVAFF.

The chain uses TRBV9 and TRBJ1-2, with D perhaps matching TRBD1 (5 bases). CDR3 length: 15 residues. Germline loops: CDR1 SGDLS, CDR2 YYNGEE. Trimming took off 3 bases at V and 1 base at J, with 13 bases between the two ends. The CDR3 loop reads CASSAVWGVNYGYTF. CDR3 bases: TGTGCCAGCAGCGCGGTCTGGGGGGTTAACTATGGCTACACCTTC.

The V call is TRBV4-2, the J call TRBJ2-5, with D unclear. Germline values: CDR1 LGHNA, CDR2 YNFKEQ. The length of the CDR3 is 14 residues. The germline V and J ends were trimmed by 1 base and 5 bases, with 11 bases remaining between them. The CDR3 nucleotides read TGTGCCAGCAGCCAAGGGGCGCCTGGGGAGACCCAGTACTTC. Its protein is CASSQGAPGETQYF.

The chain couples TRBV27 to TRBJ2-7, with no clear D. V lost 6 bases to trimming and J lost 7 bases, with 19 bases between them. This CDR3 is built from 14 residues. Germline-derived CDR1 and CDR2 are MNHEY and SMNVEV (reference sequence). CDR3 nucleotide sequence: TGTGCCAGCAGGGCTGACACCTCCTACAATGAGCAGTACTTC. Translation gives CASRADTSYNEQYF.

This clonotype came up a few times. The chain carries TRBV27 and TRBJ2-7; TRBD1 matches at 12 bases. With V trimmed by 6 bases and J by 4 bases, 7 bases remained unmatched. This CDR3 is built from 15 residues. The germline CDR1 and CDR2 sequences are MNHEY and SMNVEV (reference sequence). CDR3 nucleotides: TGTGCCAGCAGACCGGGACAGGGGGCTCATTACGAGCAGTACTTC. This codes for CASRPGQGAHYEQYF.

This clonotype was recorded many times. This rearrangement joins TRBV4-2 to TRBJ2-7; TRBD2 aligns across 7 bases. Per the germline V gene, CDR1 is LGHNA and CDR2 is YNFKEQ. The J segment lost 4 bases and the V segment lost 4 bases, leaving 7 bases of the junction unmatched. The CDR3 is 14 residues long. The CDR3 DNA is TGTGCCAGCAGCCGAGTAGCGGGTAGTTACGAGCAGTACTTC. Protein: CASSRVAGSYEQYF.

The V gene is TRBV4-1, the J gene TRBJ2-5; TRBD2 matches at 8 bases. In germline, CDR1 is MGHRA, CDR2 YSYEKL. The V segment lost 3 bases and the J segment 2 bases; nucleotides outside the gene matches: 2. The CDR3 loop spans 14 amino acids. For the CDR3, the DNA is TGCGCCAGCAGCCAGACTAGCGAGCAAGAGACCCAGTACTTC. It yields the protein CASSQTSEQETQYF.

This clonotype was observed at least ten times. CDR3 DNA sequence: TGTGCCAGCAGCTTACGGTACGAGCAGTACTTC. This translates into CASSLRYEQYF. V usage is TRBV28 and J usage is TRBJ2-7; D ambiguous. The CDR3 is made up of 11 amino acids. V was clipped by 6 bases and J by 4 bases, with 7 bases between them. In germline, CDR1 is MDHEN, CDR2 SYDVKM.